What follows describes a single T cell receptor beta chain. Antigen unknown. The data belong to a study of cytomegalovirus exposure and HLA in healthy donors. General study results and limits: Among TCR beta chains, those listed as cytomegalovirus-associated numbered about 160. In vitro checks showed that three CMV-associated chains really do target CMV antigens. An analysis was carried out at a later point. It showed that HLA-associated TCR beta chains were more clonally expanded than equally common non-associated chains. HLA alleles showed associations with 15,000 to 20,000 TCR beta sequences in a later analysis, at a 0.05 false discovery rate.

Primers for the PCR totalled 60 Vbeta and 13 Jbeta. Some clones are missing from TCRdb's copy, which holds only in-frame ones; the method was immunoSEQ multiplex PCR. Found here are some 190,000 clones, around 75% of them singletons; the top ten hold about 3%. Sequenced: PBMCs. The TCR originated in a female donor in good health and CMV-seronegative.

CDR3 amino acids: CSVVTGVDNQPQHF. The CDR3 DNA sequence: TGCAGCGTTGTAACGGGGGTTGACAATCAGCCCCAGCATTTT. The chain couples TRBV29-1 to TRBJ1-5, with TRBD1 as a possible D gene (5 bases). The CDR3 runs to 14 residues. V was cut by 4 bases and J by 3 bases, with 13 bases left in between. Germline CDR1 is SQVTM and CDR2 is ANQGSEA.